The present entry profiles one TCR beta chain with its context. This sample was taken from a study of regulatory T cells in long-lasting Graves disease. The CDR3 has 17 amino acids. The V gene's germline CDR1 is DFQATT and CDR2 SNEGSKA (reference sequence). Deletions cut 0 bases from V and 0 bases from J, with 15 bases between. Time point here: newly diagnosed GD, antithyroid drugs for less than 3 months. The TCR library was prepared using RNA isolated from PBMCs. For TCR beta, libraries came from iRepertoire HTBI primers and Arm-PCR of CDR3 regions. TCRdb recomputed calls from the multiplex PCR reads with MiXCR, one row per CDR3 protein. In the table there are more than 450,000 distinct CDR3 sequences, roughly 17% of which are singletons. These same records also appear under a second study, on T cells in Graves' hyperthyroidism and ophthalmopathy.

The sequencing used peripheral blood mononuclear cells (PBMCs), collected at new diagnosis, from a patient treated with antithyroid drugs. This sequence originates from a middle-aged man with Graves disease. The chain combines TRBV20-1 with TRBJ1-5; D unresolved. The CDR3 spells CSAREVQHSYSNQPQHF. In DNA, the CDR3 is TGCAGTGCTAGAGAGGTACAGCACAGCTATAGCAATCAGCCCCAGCATTTT.